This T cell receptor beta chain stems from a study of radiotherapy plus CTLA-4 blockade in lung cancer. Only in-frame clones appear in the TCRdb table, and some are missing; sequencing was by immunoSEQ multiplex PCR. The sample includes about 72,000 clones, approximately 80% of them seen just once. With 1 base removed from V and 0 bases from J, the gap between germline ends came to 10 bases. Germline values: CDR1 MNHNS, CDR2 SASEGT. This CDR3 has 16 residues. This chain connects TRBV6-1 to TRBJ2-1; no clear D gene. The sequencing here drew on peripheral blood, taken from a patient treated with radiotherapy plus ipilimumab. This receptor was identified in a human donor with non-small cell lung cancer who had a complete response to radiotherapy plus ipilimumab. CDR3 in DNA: TGTGCCAGCAGTGAAGAAAAGCACAGCTCCTACAATGAGCAGTTCTTC. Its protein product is CASSEEKHSSYNEQFF.